This is a list of T cell receptor beta chains from one sample in a study of T cell responses to AZD1222 COVID-19 vaccine. Some clones are missing from TCRdb's copy, which holds only in-frame ones; the method was immunoSEQ multiplex PCR. Among about 190,000 clones, roughly 90% were seen once, and the ten largest hold 0.95% to 1%. This specimen consisted of peripheral blood, obtained on day 0 of AZD1222 vaccination. The receptors originated from an adult in good health. CDR3s include the opening cysteine and the closing phenylalanine or tryptophan. D genes are given only for firm matches.

v_call	d_call	j_call	cdr3_aa	cdr3_nt
TRBV27	TRBD1	TRBJ2-4	CASSWLPPGQGIIRNIQYF	TGTGCCAGCAGTTGGCTGCCACCGGGACAGGGGATAATTCGGAACATTCAGTACTTC
TRBV4-1	TRBD2	TRBJ2-1	CASSHRLAGGGVNEQFF	TGCGCCAGCAGCCACCGACTAGCGGGAGGGGGTGTCAATGAGCAGTTCTTC
TRBV27	TRBD2	TRBJ2-7	CASSPPMISGRSSYEQYF	TGTGCCAGCAGCCCACCGATGATTAGCGGGAGGAGCTCCTACGAGCAGTACTTC
TRBV14	TRBD1	TRBJ2-7	CASTLGQGAAEQYF	TGTGCCAGCACCCTCGGACAGGGGGCCGCCGAGCAGTACTTC
TRBV19	TRBD1	TRBJ1-2	CASSSPPGTGPRYGYTF	TGTGCCAGTAGCAGCCCACCCGGGACAGGTCCTCGCTATGGCTACACCTTC
TRBV3-1/TRBV3-2	.	TRBJ2-2	CASSPHPSSGELFF	TGTGCCAGCAGCCCCCACCCCAGCTCCGGGGAGCTGTTTTTT
TRBV2	.	TRBJ1-4	CASSPGGRGHWEKLFF	TGTGCCAGCAGTCCGGGGGGCAGGGGACACTGGGAAAAACTGTTTTTT
TRBV5-8	TRBD1	TRBJ1-1	CASSPPRTGLYTEAFF	TGTGCCAGCAGCCCCCCAAGGACAGGGCTTTACACTGAAGCTTTCTTT
TRBV7-2	.	TRBJ2-2	CASSLTGGNTGELFF	TGTGCCAGCAGCTTAACTGGGGGAAACACCGGGGAGCTGTTTTTT
TRBV9	.	TRBJ2-3	CASSVGGRRTDTQYF	TGTGCCAGCAGCGTTGGCGGGCGTCGCACAGATACGCAGTATTTT
TRBV11-2	.	TRBJ1-2	CASSLDIGLEGYGYTF	TGTGCCAGCAGCTTAGATATCGGATTAGAGGGCTATGGCTACACCTTC
TRBV6-2/TRBV6-3	TRBD1	TRBJ1-5	CASSAGQHNQPQHF	TGTGCCAGCAGTGCGGGACAGCACAATCAGCCCCAGCATTTT
TRBV6-5	.	TRBJ1-2	CASSYGATTYGYTF	TGTGCCAGCAGTTACGGGGCCACCACCTATGGCTACACCTTC
TRBV7-3	.	TRBJ1-5	CASSLRGNQPQHF	TGTGCCAGCAGCTTACGCGGCAATCAGCCCCAGCATTTT
TRBV11-2	.	TRBJ1-2	CASRNLQGLSGYTF	TGTGCCAGCAGGAACCTCCAGGGGCTCTCTGGCTACACCTTC
TRBV18	TRBD1	TRBJ1-6	CASSLNRGPYNSPLHF	TGTGCCAGCTCACTAAACAGGGGCCCCTATAATTCACCCCTCCACTTT
TRBV7-8	.	TRBJ1-3	CASSLRGNLVSGNTIYF	TGTGCCAGCAGCTTAAGGGGGAATTTGGTTTCTGGAAACACCATATATTTT
TRBV5-6	TRBD1	TRBJ2-7	CASSPLPGQGSHEQYF	TGTGCCAGCAGCCCACTCCCCGGACAGGGTTCGCACGAGCAGTACTTC
TRBV10-1	.	TRBJ1-5	CASSESGQNQPQHF	TGCGCCAGCAGTGAGTCTGGACAGAATCAGCCCCAGCATTTT
TRBV29-1	TRBD1	TRBJ2-1	CSVEVPPGGEISYNEQFF	TGCAGCGTTGAAGTCCCCCCAGGGGGCGAAATCTCCTACAATGAGCAGTTCTTC
TRBV19	TRBD2	TRBJ2-2	CASSTSGGAAGELFF	TGTGCCAGTAGCACTAGCGGGGGGGCTGCCGGGGAGCTGTTTTTT
TRBV20-1	TRBD2	TRBJ2-4	CSASFGGTDIQYF	TGCAGTGCTAGTTTCGGGGGGACGGACATTCAGTACTTC
TRBV5-8	TRBD1	TRBJ2-7	CASSRTRDRDVLEQYF	TGTGCCAGCAGCAGAACCCGGGACAGGGACGTTCTCGAGCAGTACTTC
TRBV7-9	TRBD1	TRBJ2-3	CASSRAGAGGKLDTQYF	TGTGCCAGCAGCCGCGCAGGGGCAGGGGGCAAATTGGATACGCAGTATTTT
TRBV20-1	.	TRBJ2-2	CSASATNTGELFF	TGCAGTGCTAGTGCCACGAACACCGGGGAGCTGTTTTTT
TRBV19	TRBD2	TRBJ2-7	CASSIGSGHSYEQYF	TGTGCCAGTAGTATCGGTAGCGGGCACTCCTACGAGCAGTACTTC
TRBV27	TRBD2	TRBJ2-3	CASSYQSVSGTSPDTQYF	TGTGCCAGCAGTTATCAATCAGTATCCGGGACTAGCCCAGATACGCAGTATTTT
TRBV10-1	.	TRBJ2-1	CASSEFRSQYNEQFF	TGCGCCAGCAGTGAGTTCCGATCCCAGTACAATGAGCAGTTCTTC
TRBV15	TRBD1	TRBJ1-4	CATLEGSGSPTGVKEKLFF	TGTGCCACCTTAGAGGGTTCGGGATCACCGACAGGGGTAAAGGAAAAACTGTTTTTT
TRBV5-1	.	TRBJ2-7	CASREGTAIFYEQYF	TGCGCCAGTCGAGAGGGGACCGCCATCTTCTACGAGCAGTACTTC
TRBV3-1/TRBV3-2	TRBD1	TRBJ1-2	CASSVNRGRDGYTF	TGTGCCAGCAGCGTTAACAGGGGGAGGGATGGCTACACCTTC
TRBV6-5	.	TRBJ2-2	CASSYARNTGELFF	TGTGCCAGCAGTTACGCCCGTAACACCGGGGAGCTGTTTTTT
TRBV19	.	TRBJ1-1	CASTPGKSTEAFF	TGTGCCAGTACTCCAGGGAAGAGCACTGAAGCTTTCTTT
TRBV7-2	.	TRBJ2-3	CASSLSGPTDTQYF	TGTGCCAGCAGCTTATCGGGGCCCACAGATACGCAGTATTTT
TRBV7-3	TRBD1	TRBJ2-3	CASRRGQSTDTQYF	TGTGCCAGCAGACGGGGACAGAGCACAGATACGCAGTATTTT
TRBV10-2	.	TRBJ2-1	CASSLQGREQFF	TGCGCCAGCAGCTTGCAGGGAAGGGAGCAGTTCTTC